These T cell receptor beta chains were read from a single sample in a study of T cells in localized non-small cell lung cancer. Here immunoSEQ multiplex PCR was the method, and the copy in TCRdb shows in-frame clones only, minus some. The sample records about 1,200 clones, roughly 32% being singletons. Specimen: normal lung tissue next to the tumor, collected before any cancer treatment. The receptor source for this set is a male donor older than 55 with stage I squamous cell lung carcinoma. Each CDR3 is given with its conserved first and last residue. A D gene is named only where the DNA matches it firmly.

j_call	v_call	d_call	cdr3_aa
TRBJ1-1	TRBV25-1	TRBD1	CASSKTGGNTEAFF
TRBJ1-3	TRBV11-3	.	CASSLGLVTGNTIYF
TRBJ1-1	TRBV12-5	.	CASGEGMNTEAFF
TRBJ1-2	TRBV6-8	.	CAISRDGEQGYTF
TRBJ1-2	TRBV11-3	.	CASSLGTGSGGNYGYTF
TRBJ2-2	TRBV11-3	TRBD2	CASSPPGGRDTGELFF
TRBJ2-7	TRBV11-3	TRBD2	CASSTVSSGGTYEQYF
TRBJ1-5	TRBV9	.	CASSFGNQPQHF
TRBJ1-2	TRBV6-8	.	CASSSTVSGFYTF
TRBJ1-1	TRBV6-8	TRBD1	CASSRQGANPEAFF
TRBJ1-3	TRBV14	.	CASSPLEVGNTIYF
TRBJ2-3	TRBV18	TRBD1	CASSPGTGWDENTQYF
TRBJ2-4	TRBV2	.	CASSEAGGGSGIQYF
TRBJ1-2	TRBV28	.	CASSSGPGGYTF
TRBJ1-4	TRBV9	.	CASSERGEKLFF
TRBJ1-2	TRBV19	.	CASSLNRPDGYTF
TRBJ1-3	TRBV18	.	CASSPQGLSSGNTIYF
TRBJ2-5	TRBV9	TRBD2	CASSVGLAGGETQYF
TRBJ1-2	TRBV10-3	.	CAISENNNYGYTF
TRBJ2-3	TRBV6-8	.	CASSYSPYTDTQYF
TRBJ2-2	TRBV16	TRBD1	CASSQRQGSTGELFF
TRBJ1-2	TRBV18	.	CASSPDREDGYTF
TRBJ2-7	TRBV19	TRBD1	CASSIGTGGSYEQYF
TRBJ1-1	TRBV7-1	TRBD1	CASSLQGVPVAFF
TRBJ2-2	TRBV19	TRBD1	CASSIRTGGNTGELFF
TRBJ2-3	TRBV5-1	.	CASSLEGGMEDTQYF
TRBJ1-4	TRBV19	TRBD1	CASQTRQGYNEKLFF
TRBJ2-1	TRBV11-3	TRBD2	CASSLDPSGYNEQFF
TRBJ1-2	TRBV30	.	CAWTSTGTYYGYTF
TRBJ2-7	TRBV19	.	CASSVRDLGYEQYF
TRBJ1-2	TRBV30	TRBD1	CAWVHRDRDGYTF
TRBJ1-2	TRBV9	.	CASSMGEYGYTF
TRBJ1-5	TRBV2	.	CASSRGGPGSNQPQHF